This note documents a single TCR beta chain sequence. Antigen specificity is unknown. V was shortened by 8 bases and J by 6 bases, with 17 bases between the two germline ends. CDR1 MNHNS and CDR2 SASEGT come from the germline V gene. The CDR3 has 13 amino acids. A multiplex PCR was run with 60 Vbeta primers and 13 Jbeta primers. Repertoires were generated with immunoSEQ multiplex PCR, while TCRdb's copy carries only in-frame clones and drops some. The sample contains fewer than 200,000 clones, approximately 80% of which appear only once. This sample is drawn from a study of cytomegalovirus exposure and HLA in healthy donors. Study-wide results and limits: Later analysis placed DRB1 highest and HLA-C lowest in TCR association rates, which differed by HLA locus. High sensitivity and specificity were reportedly achieved when the classifier diagnosed cytomegalovirus status. With later analysis, a missense DCLRE1C variant became linked to TCR beta V- and J-gene trimming.

Sequenced sample: PBMCs. The receptor comes from a woman between 40 and 55 years old in good health and CMV-seropositive. The genes are TRBV6-1 and TRBJ2-7; D might be TRBD2 (5 bases). The CDR3 region is CASQMDFPGEQYF. Written as DNA, the CDR3 is TGTGCCAGCCAGATGGACTTCCCTGGCGAGCAGTACTTC.